The TCR beta chain under discussion was sequenced for a study of tumor-infiltrating lymphocytes in primary liver carcinoma. TCR beta cDNA was prepared out of roughly 0.5 ug total RNA by means of a constant-region primer. Each TCR beta library was derived from three nested multiplex PCR rounds that employed slightly modified ARM-PCR. A C-beta reverse primer and TRBV1-TRBV30 forward primers served in each of the first two PCR rounds, at approximately 10 cycles apiece. TCRdb re-called the multiplex PCR reads through MiXCR, storing one row per CDR3 protein. Of about 310,000 distinct CDR3 sequences listed, about 60% are singletons. The CDR3 has 16 residues. With V trimmed by 6 bases and J by 4 bases, 9 bases remained unmatched. Looked up from germline, CDR1 is MNHEY and CDR2 is SVGAGI. Whole-study findings and limits: The use of bulk unsorted samples meant that CD4+ and CD8+ repertoires were not compared. The difference in top-250-clone fraction between tumors and blood was significant, favoring tumors (p = 0.039).

Comments on this clonotype: Antigen unknown. A read error may be the cause here, since a much bigger clone is one base away.

Blood RNA was derived from unsorted whole blood, and germline DNA was extracted too. Collected before surgery were about 4 milliliters of peripheral blood. The clonotype was recovered from a man aged 40-55 years with primary liver carcinoma and hepatitis B virus infection. Sequences were obtained from peripheral blood. The chain employs TRBV6-5 and TRBJ2-2; TRBD1 matches 9 bases. The CDR3 protein is CASRDTGGVATGELFF. CDR3 DNA sequence: TGTGCCAGCAGAGACACAGGGGGCGTGGCCACCGGGGAGCTGTTTTTT.